This T cell receptor beta chain was recorded in a study of blood T cell repertoires in COVID-19. Germline V gene lookup returns CDR1 LGHDT and CDR2 YNNKEL (reference sequence). Trimming pared 0 bases from V and 4 bases from J, leaving 13 bases between. The CDR3 contains 15 residues. Using immunoSEQ multiplex PCR, the repertoire was profiled, and TCRdb retains in-frame clones only, with some absent. The data contain over 50,000 clones, around 87% of them singletons. The sequenced sample consisted of peripheral blood. J is TRBJ2-7 and V is TRBV3-1 (or the pseudogene TRBV3-2); D perhaps matches TRBD2 (5 bases). This TCR was sampled from a man aged 60 to 75 with acute or convalescent COVID-19. The CDR3 DNA reads as TGTGCCAGCAGCCAAGATCCCCCGGGCGGGTACGAGCAGTACTTC. It encodes CASSQDPPGGYEQYF.